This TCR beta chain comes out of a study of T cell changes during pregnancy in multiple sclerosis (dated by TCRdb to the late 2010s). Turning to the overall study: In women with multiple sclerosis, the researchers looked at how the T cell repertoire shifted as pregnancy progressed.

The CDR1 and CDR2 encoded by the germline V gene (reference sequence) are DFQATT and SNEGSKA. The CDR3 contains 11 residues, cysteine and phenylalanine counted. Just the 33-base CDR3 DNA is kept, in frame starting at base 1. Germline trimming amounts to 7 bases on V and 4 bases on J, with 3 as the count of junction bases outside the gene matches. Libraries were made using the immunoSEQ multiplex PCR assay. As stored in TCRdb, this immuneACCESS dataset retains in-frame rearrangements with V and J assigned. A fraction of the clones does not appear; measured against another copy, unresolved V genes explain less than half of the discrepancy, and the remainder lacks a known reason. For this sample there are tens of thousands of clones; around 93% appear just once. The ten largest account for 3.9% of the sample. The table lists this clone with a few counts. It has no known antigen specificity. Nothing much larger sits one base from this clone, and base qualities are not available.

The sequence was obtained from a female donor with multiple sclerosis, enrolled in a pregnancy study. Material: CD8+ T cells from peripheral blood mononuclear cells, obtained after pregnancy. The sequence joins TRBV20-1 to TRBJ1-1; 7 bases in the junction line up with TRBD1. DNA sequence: TGCAGTGTTCCAGGGGGCACTGAAGCTTTCTTT. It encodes CSVPGGTEAFF.